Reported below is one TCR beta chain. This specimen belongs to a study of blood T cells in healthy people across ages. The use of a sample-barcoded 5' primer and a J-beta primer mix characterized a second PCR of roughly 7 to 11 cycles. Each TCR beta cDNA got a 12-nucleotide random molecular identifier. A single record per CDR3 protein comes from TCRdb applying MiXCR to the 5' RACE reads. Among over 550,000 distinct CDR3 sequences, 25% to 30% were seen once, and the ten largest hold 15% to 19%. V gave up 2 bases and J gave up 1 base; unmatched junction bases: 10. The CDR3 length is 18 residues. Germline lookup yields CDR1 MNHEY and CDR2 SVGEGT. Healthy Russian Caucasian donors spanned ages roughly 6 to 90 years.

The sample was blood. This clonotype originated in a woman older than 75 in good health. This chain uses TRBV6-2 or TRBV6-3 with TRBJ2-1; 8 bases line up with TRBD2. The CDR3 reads CASSYISGSGVSYNEQFF. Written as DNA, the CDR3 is TGTGCCAGCAGTTACATTTCGGGTAGCGGGGTTTCCTACAATGAGCAGTTCTTC.